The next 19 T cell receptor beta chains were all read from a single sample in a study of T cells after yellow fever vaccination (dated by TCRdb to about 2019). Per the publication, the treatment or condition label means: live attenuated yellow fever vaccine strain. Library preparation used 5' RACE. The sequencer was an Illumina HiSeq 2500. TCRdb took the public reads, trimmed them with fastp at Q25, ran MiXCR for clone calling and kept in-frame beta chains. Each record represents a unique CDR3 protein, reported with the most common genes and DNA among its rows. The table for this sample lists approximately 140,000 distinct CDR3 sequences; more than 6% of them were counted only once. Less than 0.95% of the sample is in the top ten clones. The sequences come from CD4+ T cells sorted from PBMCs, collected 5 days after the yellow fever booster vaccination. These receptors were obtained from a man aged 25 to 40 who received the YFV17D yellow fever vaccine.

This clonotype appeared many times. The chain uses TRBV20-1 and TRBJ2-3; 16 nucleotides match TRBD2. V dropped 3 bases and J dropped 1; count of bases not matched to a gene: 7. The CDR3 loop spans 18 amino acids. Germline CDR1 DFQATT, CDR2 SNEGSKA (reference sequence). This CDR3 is CSARDPGTSGGGTDTQYF. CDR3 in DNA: TGCAGTGCTAGGGACCCCGGGACTAGCGGGGGGGGCACAGATACGCAGTATTTT.

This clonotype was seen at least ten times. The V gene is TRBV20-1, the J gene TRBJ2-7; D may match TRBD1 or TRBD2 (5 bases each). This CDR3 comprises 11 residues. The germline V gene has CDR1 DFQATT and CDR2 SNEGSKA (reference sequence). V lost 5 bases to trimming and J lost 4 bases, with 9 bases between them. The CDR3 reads CSAGTKYEQYF. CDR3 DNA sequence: TGCAGTGCTGGGACCAAGTACGAGCAGTACTTC.

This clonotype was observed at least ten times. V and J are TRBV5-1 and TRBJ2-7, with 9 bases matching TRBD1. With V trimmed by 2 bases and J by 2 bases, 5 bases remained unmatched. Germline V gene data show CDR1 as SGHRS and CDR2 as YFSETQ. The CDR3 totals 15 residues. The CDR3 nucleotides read TGCGCCAGCAGCTTACAGGGGACAGGGCCCTACGAGCAGTACTTC. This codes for CASSLQGTGPYEQYF.

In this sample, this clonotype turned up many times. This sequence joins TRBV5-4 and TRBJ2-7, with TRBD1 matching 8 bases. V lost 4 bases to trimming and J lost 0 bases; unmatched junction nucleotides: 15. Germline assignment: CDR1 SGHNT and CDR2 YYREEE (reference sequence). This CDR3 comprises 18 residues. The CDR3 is CASSEQDRASIRSYEQYF. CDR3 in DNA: TGTGCCAGCAGCGAACAGGACAGGGCGAGTATCCGCTCCTACGAGCAGTACTTC.

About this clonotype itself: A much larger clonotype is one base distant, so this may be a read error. CDR3 sequence: CASTNTDGRSHF. Here the CDR3 DNA reads TGTGCCAGCACCAACACTGATGGCCGCAGTCATTTT. J is TRBJ2-3 and V is TRBV6-2 or TRBV6-3; D remains ambiguous. The CDR3 is 12 residues long. From germline, CDR1 is MNHEY and CDR2 SVGEGT.

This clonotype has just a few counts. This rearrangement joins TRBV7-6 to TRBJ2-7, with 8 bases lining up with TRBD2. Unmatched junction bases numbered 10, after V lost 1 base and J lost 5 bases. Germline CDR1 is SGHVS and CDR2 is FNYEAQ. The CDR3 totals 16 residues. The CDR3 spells CASSLGTRGGVHEQYF. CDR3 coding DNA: TGTGCCAGCAGCTTAGGGACCCGGGGGGGGGTCCACGAGCAGTACTTC.

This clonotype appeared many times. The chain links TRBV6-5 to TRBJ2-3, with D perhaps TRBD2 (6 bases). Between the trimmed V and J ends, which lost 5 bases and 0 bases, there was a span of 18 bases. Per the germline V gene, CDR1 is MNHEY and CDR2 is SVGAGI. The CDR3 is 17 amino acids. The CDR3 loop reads CASSPHLVGTSTDTQYF. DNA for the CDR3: TGTGCCAGCAGTCCCCATTTGGTGGGGACTAGCACAGATACGCAGTATTTT.

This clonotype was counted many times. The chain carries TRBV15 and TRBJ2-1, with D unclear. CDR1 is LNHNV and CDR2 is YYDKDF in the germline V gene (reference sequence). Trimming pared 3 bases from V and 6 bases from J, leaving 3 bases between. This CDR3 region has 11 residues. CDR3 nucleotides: TGTGCCACCAGCAGGGTCAATGAGCAGTTCTTC. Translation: CATSRVNEQFF.

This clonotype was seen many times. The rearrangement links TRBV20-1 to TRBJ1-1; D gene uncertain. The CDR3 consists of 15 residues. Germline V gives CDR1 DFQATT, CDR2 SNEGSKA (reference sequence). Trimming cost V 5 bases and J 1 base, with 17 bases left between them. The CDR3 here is CSAPQILKGNTEAFF. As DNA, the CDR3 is TGCAGTGCTCCACAGATATTGAAAGGGAACACTGAAGCTTTCTTT.

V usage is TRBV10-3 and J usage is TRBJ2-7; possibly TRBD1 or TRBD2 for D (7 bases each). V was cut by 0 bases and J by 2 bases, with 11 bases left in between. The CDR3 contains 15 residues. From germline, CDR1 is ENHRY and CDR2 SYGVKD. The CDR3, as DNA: TGTGCCATCAGTGAGTCGACAGGGAGGGCCTACGAGCAGTACTTC. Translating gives CAISESTGRAYEQYF.

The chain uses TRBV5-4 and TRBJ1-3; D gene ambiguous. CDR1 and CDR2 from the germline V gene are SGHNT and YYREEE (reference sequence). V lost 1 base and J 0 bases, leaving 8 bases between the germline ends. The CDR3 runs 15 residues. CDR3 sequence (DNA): TGTGCCAGCAGCTTGCGTCCGGACTCTGGAAACACCATATATTTT. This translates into CASSLRPDSGNTIYF.

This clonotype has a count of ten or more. Here the CDR3 reads CASSVVGGPSTDTQYF. CDR3 nucleotide sequence: TGTGCCAGCAGCGTAGTCGGGGGACCTAGCACAGATACGCAGTATTTT. The gene calls are TRBV9 and TRBJ2-3; TRBD2 is a possible D gene (6 bases). This CDR3 has 16 residues. Germline V gene data show CDR1 as SGDLS and CDR2 as YYNGEE. Trimming left V 0 bases short and J 0 bases short, with 11 bases between.

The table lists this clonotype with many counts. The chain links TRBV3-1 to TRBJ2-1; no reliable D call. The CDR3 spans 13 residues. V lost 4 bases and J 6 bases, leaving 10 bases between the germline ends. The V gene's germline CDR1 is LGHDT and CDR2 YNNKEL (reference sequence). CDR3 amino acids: CASSLQTPNEQFF. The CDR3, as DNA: TGTGCCAGCAGCCTCCAGACGCCCAATGAGCAGTTCTTC.

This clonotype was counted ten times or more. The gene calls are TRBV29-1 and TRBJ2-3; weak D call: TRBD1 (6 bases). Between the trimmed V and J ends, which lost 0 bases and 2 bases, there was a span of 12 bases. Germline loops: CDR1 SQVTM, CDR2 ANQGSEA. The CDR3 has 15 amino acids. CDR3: CSVEEGAAATDTQYF. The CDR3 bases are TGCAGCGTTGAAGAGGGGGCGGCCGCCACAGATACGCAGTATTTT.

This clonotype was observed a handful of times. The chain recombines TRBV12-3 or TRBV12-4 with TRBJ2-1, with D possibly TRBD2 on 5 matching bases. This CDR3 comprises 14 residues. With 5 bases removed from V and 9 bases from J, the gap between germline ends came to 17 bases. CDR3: CASSATSGVGEQFF. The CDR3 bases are TGTGCCAGCAGTGCTACTAGTGGGGTCGGTGAGCAGTTCTTC.

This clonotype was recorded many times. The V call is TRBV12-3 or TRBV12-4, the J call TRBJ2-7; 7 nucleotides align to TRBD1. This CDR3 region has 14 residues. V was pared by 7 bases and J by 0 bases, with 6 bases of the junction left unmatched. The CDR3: CASTKGGSSYEQYF. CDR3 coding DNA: TGTGCCAGCACTAAAGGGGGCAGCTCCTACGAGCAGTACTTC.

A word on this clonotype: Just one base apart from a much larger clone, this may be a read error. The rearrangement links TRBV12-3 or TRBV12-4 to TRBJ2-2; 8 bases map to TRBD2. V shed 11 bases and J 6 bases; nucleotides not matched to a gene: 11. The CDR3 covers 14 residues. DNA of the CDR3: TGTGCCGGCAACCCGGGGGGGGTGGCCGGGGAGCTGTTTTTT. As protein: CAGNPGGVAGELFF.

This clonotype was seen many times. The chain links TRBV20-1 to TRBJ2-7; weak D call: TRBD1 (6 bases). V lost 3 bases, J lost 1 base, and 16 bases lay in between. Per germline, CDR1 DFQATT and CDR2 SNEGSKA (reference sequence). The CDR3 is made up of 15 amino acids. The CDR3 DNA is TGCAGTGCTAGTACCCTGGATGGACAGTCCTACGAGCAGTACTTC. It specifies CSASTLDGQSYEQYF.

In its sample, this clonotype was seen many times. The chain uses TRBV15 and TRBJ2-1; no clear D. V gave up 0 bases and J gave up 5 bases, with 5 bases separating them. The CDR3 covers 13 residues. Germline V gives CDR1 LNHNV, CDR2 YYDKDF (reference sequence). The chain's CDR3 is CATSRDRHNEQFF. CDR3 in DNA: TGTGCCACCAGCAGAGACAGGCACAATGAGCAGTTCTTC.